The sequence of this T cell receptor beta chain was determined in a study of CD8 T cells in ankylosing spondylitis. TCRdb processed the 5' RACE reads anew with MiXCR; each CDR3 protein has one entry. The sample has 650,000 to 800,000 distinct CDR3 sequences, under 20% seen once. About this clonotype: Its antigen remains unknown.

Study-wide points: The study looked at matched synovial fluid samples from ankylosing spondylitis patients. Disease-linked clones were reported to be significantly enriched there. It appeared that ankylosing spondylitis blood was characterized by a TCR beta motif of several highly homologous variants. Disease-linked clones were found to be CD8+ and relatively rare in peripheral blood.

This clonotype originated in a male donor with ankylosing spondylitis. Sequencing input: blood, either unsorted or a sorted T cell fraction (not recorded which).

In DNA form, the CDR3 reads TGTGCCAGCAGCCCCGGGTCAGGCCGCGATACGCAGTATTTT. This translates into CASSPGSGRDTQYF. The chain is built from TRBV3-1 and TRBJ2-3; D unclear. This CDR3 spans 14 amino acids. Trimming removed 4 bases from V and 6 bases from J, with 14 bases in between. CDR1 is LGHDT and CDR2 is YNNKEL in the germline V gene (reference sequence).